Shown below are 21 T cell receptor beta chains from a single sample sequenced in a study of blood T cell repertoires in COVID-19 (dated by TCRdb to 2019 to 2021). The library was prepared using the immunoSEQ multiplex PCR assay. Sourced from immuneACCESS, this table was stored by TCRdb with only in-frame sequences that have V and J called. A share of the clones is absent; for the studies checked, an unresolved V gene accounts for under half, and the remainder has no known explanation. In all, the sample holds about 95,000 clones, and approximately 88% of those were seen once. The ten largest make up roughly 5% of the sample. The sequenced sample consisted of peripheral blood. Source of these receptors: a man in his sixties with COVID-19, enrolled during active disease.

About this clone: Within the sample, other DNA sequences also encode this same CDR3. The chain uses TRBV7-8 and TRBJ1-1; 8 bases line up with TRBD1. Per the germline V gene, CDR1 is SGHVS and CDR2 is FQNEAQ. The V and J ends lost 2 bases and 8 bases, in that order; junction bases with no gene match: 4. The CDR3 runs to 13 residues. The CDR3 loop reads CASSLTGGTEAFF. CDR3 DNA: TGTGCCAGCAGCTTAACAGGGGGTACAGAAGCTTTCTTT.

V usage is TRBV5-1 and J usage is TRBJ2-5, with 9 bases lining up with TRBD2. The germline gives CDR1 SGHRS, CDR2 YFSETQ. The CDR3 is made up of 14 amino acids. V gave up 4 bases and J gave up 5 bases; unmatched junction bases: 6. The CDR3 here is CASSRLAEGETQYF. The CDR3 DNA reads TGCGCCAGCAGCCGACTAGCGGAGGGGGAGACCCAGTACTTC.

The J gene is TRBJ2-7, the V gene TRBV11-1; 9 bases map to TRBD2. The CDR3 spans 13 residues. The ends lost 4 bases at V and 3 bases at J; junction bases unmatched: 1. Per germline, CDR1 SGHAT and CDR2 FQDESV (reference sequence). The CDR3 DNA reads as TGTGCCAGCAGCTCTAGCGGGAACTACGAGCAGTACTTC. It yields the protein CASSSSGNYEQYF.

This sequence joins TRBV11-1 and TRBJ2-5; no clear D gene. Trimming pared 5 bases from V and 2 bases from J, leaving 9 bases between. The CDR3 covers 13 residues. Germline V gene data show CDR1 as SGHAT and CDR2 as FQDESV (reference sequence). CDR3 bases: TGTGCCAGCAGCCGAGGAGATCAAGAGACCCAGTACTTC. Its translation: CASSRGDQETQYF.

This clone was seen a handful of times. J is TRBJ2-1 and V is TRBV19; 13 bases agree with TRBD2. Trimming cost V 4 bases and J 8 bases; bases outside gene matches: 8. Germline lookup yields CDR1 LNHDA and CDR2 SQIVND (reference sequence). The CDR3 runs 16 residues. The CDR3 coding sequence is TGTGCCAGTAGTAAGCACGGACTAGCGGGAGTCGATGAGCAGTTCTTC. This sequence encodes CASSKHGLAGVDEQFF. Complete variable domain (other parts from reference TRBV19 and TRBJ2-1): DGGITQSPKYLFRKEGQNVTLSCEQNLNHDAMYWYRQDPGQGLRLIYYSQIVNDFQKGDIAEGYSVSREKKESFPLTVTSAQKNPTAFYLCASSKHGLAGVDEQFFGPGTRLTVL.

The chain carries TRBV11-3 and TRBJ2-3; TRBD1 agrees at 10 bases. CDR3 size: 16 residues. Trimming took 0 bases from V and 1 from J; bases not matched to a gene: 1. Germline V gives CDR1 SGHNT, CDR2 YENEEA. The CDR3 loop reads CASSLDGQGGTDTQYF. Written as DNA, the CDR3 is TGTGCCAGCAGCTTAGACGGACAGGGGGGCACAGATACGCAGTATTTT. The whole variable domain, filled in from reference TRBV11-3 and TRBJ2-3, reads EAGVVQSPRYKIIEKKQPVAFWCNPISGHNTLYWYLQNLGQGPELLIRYENEEAVDDSQLPKDRFSAERLKGVDSTLKIQPAELGDSAVYLCASSLDGQGGTDTQYFGPGTRLTVL.

The rearrangement links TRBV28 to TRBJ1-4, with 8 bases fitting TRBD1. There are 16 residues in the CDR3. In germline, CDR1 is MDHEN, CDR2 SYDVKM. V shed 6 bases, J shed 5 bases, and the junction held 11 bases outside the gene matches. The CDR3 is CASSPIPGGANEKLFF. CDR3 nucleotides: TGTGCCAGCAGCCCTATCCCAGGGGGCGCAAATGAAAAACTGTTTTTT.

The chain is built from TRBV27 and TRBJ2-6; 12 positions match TRBD1. V was clipped by 3 bases and J by 1 base; unmatched bases: 13. The length of the CDR3 is 21 residues. The V gene's germline CDR1 is MNHEY and CDR2 SMNVEV (reference sequence). Written as DNA, the CDR3 is TGTGCCAGCAGTTTCCGCCCCGGGACAGGGGGCGCAGGGTCTGGGGCCAACGTCCTGACTTTC. Translated: CASSFRPGTGGAGSGANVLTF.

The chain employs TRBV11-3 and TRBJ2-1, with D perhaps TRBD1 (6 bases). Per germline, CDR1 SGHNT and CDR2 YENEEA. The CDR3 runs to 14 residues. Trimming removed 2 bases from V and 3 bases from J, with 8 bases in between. The CDR3 protein is CASSLRTDYNEQFF. CDR3 in DNA: TGTGCCAGCAGCTTAAGGACAGACTACAATGAGCAGTTCTTC.

The chain combines TRBV19 with TRBJ1-5, with 8 positions matching TRBD1. After removal of 9 bases from V and 0 bases from J, the junction contained 16 bases not matched to a gene. Germline values: CDR1 LNHDA, CDR2 SQIVND (reference sequence). The CDR3 has 18 amino acids. The CDR3 here is CASRSNGQGAYSNQPQHF. For the CDR3, the DNA is TGTGCCAGCCGCTCTAACGGGCAGGGGGCTTATAGCAATCAGCCCCAGCATTTT. Filled out from reference TRBV19 and TRBJ1-5, the complete variable domain reads DGGITQSPKYLFRKEGQNVTLSCEQNLNHDAMYWYRQDPGQGLRLIYYSQIVNDFQKGDIAEGYSVSREKKESFPLTVTSAQKNPTAFYLCASRSNGQGAYSNQPQHFGDGTRLSIL.

This clone was recorded once. The J gene is TRBJ2-7, the V gene TRBV4-3, with TRBD1 as a possible D gene (5 bases). This CDR3 spans 15 amino acids. The V end lost 4 bases, the J end lost 5 bases, and 18 bases lay between the germline ends. Germline CDR1 reads LGHNA; CDR2 reads YSLEER. CDR3 in DNA: TGCGCCAGCAGCCCGGACACTTACAGTCTCGACGAGCAGTACTTC. Its translation is CASSPDTYSLDEQYF.

V is TRBV7-3 and J is TRBJ2-5, with 8 nucleotides matching TRBD1. Germline trimming cut 2 bases from V and 4 bases from J; bases unmatched to any gene: 3. The CDR3 is made up of 14 amino acids. The germline V gene has CDR1 SGHTA and CDR2 FQGTGA. The CDR3 DNA sequence: TGTGCCAGCAGCTTACAGGGGGCTGGAGAGACCCAGTACTTC. Amino acid sequence: CASSLQGAGETQYF.

This clone was counted between two and nine times. The J gene is TRBJ2-2, the V gene TRBV5-6; TRBD2 aligns across 11 bases. From germline, CDR1 is SGHDT and CDR2 YYEEEE. V was pared by 7 bases and J by 0 bases, with 14 bases of the junction left unmatched. This CDR3 is built from 19 residues. In DNA, the CDR3 is TGTGCCAGCGATACAAGACTAGCGGGACCTCTCTCGAACACCGGGGAGCTGTTTTTT. Translation: CASDTRLAGPLSNTGELFF. Complete variable domain (other parts from reference TRBV5-6 and TRBJ2-2): DAGVTQSPTHLIKTRGQQVTLRCSPKSGHDTVSWYQQALGQGPQFIFQYYEEEERQRGNFPDRFSGHQFPNYSSELNVNALLLGDSALYLCASDTRLAGPLSNTGELFFGEGSRLTVL.

The rearrangement uses TRBV18 and TRBJ2-1; 11 positions match TRBD1. V shed 5 bases, J shed 3 bases, and the junction held 3 bases outside the gene matches. Germline assignment: CDR1 KGHSH and CDR2 LQKENI. The CDR3 contains 15 residues. The CDR3 reads CASSSGTGGYNEQFF. CDR3 DNA sequence: TGTGCCAGCTCATCCGGGACAGGGGGCTACAATGAGCAGTTCTTC.

The V call is TRBV10-3, the J call TRBJ2-5; tentatively, D is TRBD2 (5 bases). The CDR3 covers 14 residues. The V and J ends lost 2 bases and 5 bases respectively, with 12 bases between them. CDR1 is ENHRY, CDR2 SYGVKD, per germline. The DNA of the CDR3 is TGTGCCATCAGTGAGGGTCGGAGGATGGAGACCCAGTACTTC. Its translation: CAISEGRRMETQYF.

The chain links TRBV30 to TRBJ2-5; 7 nucleotides agree with TRBD2. Trimming removed 0 bases from V and 2 bases from J; junction bases left unmatched: 3. The CDR3 loop spans 14 amino acids. CDR1 and CDR2 (germline): GTSNPN, SVGIG (reference sequence). CDR3 region: CAWSVRTSQETQYF. The CDR3 DNA follows: TGTGCCTGGAGTGTACGGACTAGTCAAGAGACCCAGTACTTC. Variable domain in full (rest from reference TRBV30 and TRBJ2-5): SQTIHQWPATLVQPVGSPLSLECTVEGTSNPNLYWYRQAAGRGLQLLFYSVGIGQISSEVPQNLSASRPQDRQFILSSKKLLLSDSGFYLCAWSVRTSQETQYFGPGTRLLVL.

About this clone: This sample also contains other DNA sequences that code for the same CDR3. This chain connects TRBV12-3 or TRBV12-4 to TRBJ2-7, with D unclear. Trimming stripped 5 bases from V and 0 bases from J, with 5 bases between. This CDR3 region has 12 residues. The CDR3 sequence is CASSPSSYEQYF. CDR3 in DNA: TGTGCCAGCAGTCCCAGCTCCTACGAGCAGTACTTC.

The chain combines TRBV10-3 with TRBJ1-1; D is undetermined. Germline values: CDR1 ENHRY, CDR2 SYGVKD. V was trimmed by 6 bases and J by 3 bases, leaving 20 bases between them. This CDR3 has 16 residues. The CDR3 DNA follows: TGTGCCATCAGCCCAAGTCGGGTGTGGTTGGACACTGAAGCTTTCTTT. Translation gives CAISPSRVWLDTEAFF.

This rearrangement joins TRBV6-5 to TRBJ1-5; 7 nucleotides agree with TRBD1. This CDR3 contains 15 residues. Germline V lookup: CDR1 MNHEY, CDR2 SVGAGI. The trim removed 4 bases at V and 5 bases at J, leaving 8 bases unmatched. CDR3 sequence: CASSSTGVRDQPQHF. For the CDR3, the DNA is TGTGCCAGCAGTTCCACAGGGGTAAGAGATCAGCCCCAGCATTTT.

This clone was observed a few times. The chain recombines TRBV19 with TRBJ1-5, with D perhaps TRBD1 (6 bases). Germline lookup yields CDR1 LNHDA and CDR2 SQIVND (reference sequence). V dropped 3 bases and J dropped 0 bases, with 15 bases sitting between them. The CDR3 loop spans 17 amino acids. CDR3 residues: CASSIRDKSYSNQPQHF. The CDR3, as DNA: TGTGCCAGTAGTATCCGGGACAAGAGTTATAGCAATCAGCCCCAGCATTTT.

The chain carries TRBV9 and TRBJ2-3; D gene ambiguous. Germline-derived CDR1 and CDR2 are SGDLS and YYNGEE. This CDR3 spans 13 amino acids. V gave up 4 bases and J gave up 2 bases, with 8 bases separating them. In nucleotides, the CDR3 is TGTGCCAGCAGCCTAACTTTCACAGATACGCAGTATTTT. It is translated as CASSLTFTDTQYF.